This T cell receptor beta chain was profiled in a study of CD8+CD57+ T cells in acquired aplastic anemia. For this clonotype: The antigen remains unidentified. Its ends do not fully match the called genes, so a read error is possible.

This CDR3 is 15 amino acids long. From germline, CDR1 is SEHNR and CDR2 FQNEAQ (reference sequence). Broader study findings: Patients and controls shared 25 to 30 CD8+ CDR3 sequences, which appeared highly expressed in patients and within their immunodominant clones.

Profiling of TCR beta VDJ combinations and CDR3 sequences used genomic DNA as template. MiXCR, applied by TCRdb to the reads, yields one record per CDR3 protein. Of 200,000 to 250,000 distinct CDR3 sequences listed, more than 40% are singletons. Before being chosen for sequencing, patients had shown CD8+CD57+ cell expansion by flow cytometry. Patients, without exception, had severe acquired aplastic anemia. Blood sampling was performed on the patients, and none of them had received therapy by then. Sample: sorted CD4+, CD8+, or CD8+CD57+ T cells (not recorded which) from PBMCs. The V call is TRBV7-9, the J call TRBJ2-7; 7 bases match TRBD1. The sequence was collected from a human donor with aplastic anemia. The CDR3 nucleotides read TGTGCCAGCAGTTCAAAACAGGGGTTCTCCTGCGAGCAGTACTTC. Residues: CASSSKQGFSCEQYF.